These 5 T cell receptor beta chains originate from one sample sequenced in a study of human T cells and chemical hapten exposure. From the RACE reads, TCRdb called clonotypes with MiXCR, one entry per CDR3 protein. The table lists tens of thousands of distinct CDR3 sequences, 3% to 3.5% of them singletons. The time point was: patch test 2, 6 weeks after DPC sensitization. Treatment of the sample: therapeutic diphenylcyclopropenone sensitization with weekly scalp DPC. This sample comprised whole blood, obtained in connection with sensitization to the hapten diphenylcyclopropenone (DPC). The receptor source for this set is a man aged 35-49 years with alopecia areata. Some clones in this sample may be carry-over from other donors' samples.

The J gene is TRBJ1-3, the V gene TRBV5-4; D uncertain. V lost 3 bases to trimming and J lost 4 bases, with 8 bases between them. The CDR3 contains 13 residues. CDR1 SGHNT and CDR2 YYREEE come from the germline V gene (reference sequence). CDR3 sequence reads: CASSWESGNTIYF. In nucleotides, the CDR3 is TGTGCCAGCAGCTGGGAAAGCGGAAACACCATATATTTT.

This clonotype occurred many times. The J gene is TRBJ2-3, the V gene TRBV15, with D unclear. V was trimmed by 0 bases and J by 1 base, leaving 11 bases between them. This CDR3 has 16 amino acids. In germline, CDR1 is LNHNV, CDR2 YYDKDF (reference sequence). CDR3 sequence: CATSRDWSDRTDTQYF. The CDR3 coding sequence is TGTGCCACCAGCAGAGATTGGTCAGACCGCACAGATACGCAGTATTTT.

This clonotype was counted ten times or more. The V gene is TRBV11-3, the J gene TRBJ2-2, with 16 bases matching TRBD2. The length of the CDR3 is 18 residues. CDR1 and CDR2 (germline): SGHNT, YENEEA. Losses at the gene ends were 3 bases for V and 2 bases for J; bases not matched to a gene: 3. CDR3 protein: CASSLGLAGGGNTGELFF. The DNA for the CDR3 is TGTGCCAGCAGCTTGGGACTAGCGGGAGGGGGAAACACCGGGGAGCTGTTTTTT.

Ten or more counts support this clonotype. The chain uses TRBV4-1 and TRBJ2-1; D may be TRBD1 (5 bases). The CDR3 has 14 residues. Trimming took 0 bases from V and 13 from J, leaving 16 bases between them. Germline lookup yields CDR1 MGHRA and CDR2 YSYEKL. The CDR3 sequence is CASSQDKGQGTQFF. The CDR3 region has the DNA TGCGCCAGCAGCCAAGATAAGGGGCAAGGCACTCAGTTCTTC.

In this sample, this clonotype turned up many times. V is TRBV30 and J is TRBJ1-2; TRBD1 matches at 7 bases. Germline V gene data show CDR1 as GTSNPN and CDR2 as SVGIG (reference sequence). This CDR3 is built from 13 residues. V was clipped by 3 bases and J by 0 bases; unmatched bases: 1. CDR3 sequence: CAWRGQSNYGYTF. The CDR3 region has the DNA TGTGCCTGGAGGGGACAGTCTAACTATGGCTACACCTTC.